The 10 T cell receptor beta chains in this list originate from one sample, sequenced in a study of Graves' ophthalmopathy and Graves' hyperthyroidism. For repertoire sequencing, the TCR beta CDR3 regions were amplified from RNA transcripts. The workflow started with a first-round RT-PCR run with HTBI primers and then moved on to a second-round multiplex PCR. Using its own MiXCR run on the multiplex PCR reads, TCRdb lists one record per CDR3 protein. The sample has over a million distinct CDR3 sequences; 35% to 40% are singletons. Sequenced sample: peripheral blood or thyroid tissue (not recorded which). The receptor set was obtained from an adult man with Graves' hyperthyroidism.

Only one count was recorded for this clonotype. Sequence at one end of the junction differs from germline and may be a read error. The chain uses TRBV25-1 and TRBJ1-3, with D possibly TRBD1 on 6 matching bases. CDR3 length: 15 amino acids. The germline V gene has CDR1 MGHDK and CDR2 SYGVNS. CDR3 in DNA: TGCAGTGCTAGAGAACAAGGGGGTATTGGAAACACCATATATTTT. Translation: CSAREQGGIGNTIYF.

This clonotype was counted at least ten times. V gene TRBV14 combines with J gene TRBJ1-1, with D unresolved. The CDR3 is 13 residues long. Per the germline V gene, CDR1 is SGHDN and CDR2 is FVKESK. V dropped 2 bases and J dropped 8 bases, with 12 bases sitting between them. For the CDR3, the DNA is TGTGCCAGCAGCCAACTCCGGACGGCCGAAGCTTTCTTT. This encodes CASSQLRTAEAFF.

The chain links TRBV10-3 to TRBJ2-3; D may be TRBD1 (6 bases). The CDR3 is made up of 15 amino acids. Germline V gene data show CDR1 as ENHRY and CDR2 as SYGVKD. V lost 5 bases and J 2 bases, leaving 14 bases between the germline ends. Here the CDR3 reads CAISSQGALTDTQYF. CDR3 nucleotide sequence: TGTGCCATCAGTTCACAGGGTGCCCTCACAGATACGCAGTATTTT.

This clonotype has at least ten counts. The chain employs TRBV14 and TRBJ2-7; D is unclear. The germline V gene has CDR1 SGHDN and CDR2 FVKESK. The CDR3 has 12 amino acids. Trimming took off 1 base at V and 7 bases at J, with 8 bases between the two ends. The CDR3 nucleotides read TGTGCCAGCAGCCAAGGCGGTAGAGAGCAGTACTTC. Its protein product is CASSQGGREQYF.

The table lists this clonotype with many counts. The J gene is TRBJ1-3, the V gene TRBV15, with TRBD1 matching over 8 bases. Germline lookup yields CDR1 LNHNV and CDR2 YYDKDF (reference sequence). With V trimmed by 5 bases and J by 4 bases, 10 bases remained unmatched. This CDR3 is 16 amino acids long. The CDR3: CATSANRGTAGNTIYF. DNA for the CDR3: TGTGCCACCAGCGCGAACAGGGGGACGGCCGGAAACACCATATATTTT.

Details on this clonotype: This may be a read error: a much more frequent sequence differs by one nucleotide. This chain links TRBV7-9 with TRBJ2-7; D remains ambiguous. With 9 bases removed from V and 6 bases from J, the gap between germline ends came to 21 bases. Germline CDR1 SEHNR, CDR2 FQNEAQ (reference sequence). CDR3 size: 14 residues. This chain's CDR3 is CASSILKGSCEQYF. The CDR3 nucleotides read TGTGCCAGTAGTATCCTCAAGGGAAGCTGCGAGCAGTACTTC. Combining the CDR3 with reference TRBV7-9 and TRBJ2-7 gives the whole variable domain DTGVSQNPRHKITKRGQNVTFRCDPISEHNRLYWYRQTLGQGPEFLTYFQNEAQLEKSRLLSDRFSAERPKGSFSTLEIQRTEQGDSAMYLCASSILKGSCEQYFGPGTRLTVT.

The rearrangement links TRBV12-3 or TRBV12-4 to TRBJ1-1; D is unresolved. The CDR3 covers 13 residues. The V gene lost 7 bases and the J gene lost 4 bases, with 13 bases spanning the gap. This CDR3 reads CASTPLMPTEAFF. CDR3 DNA sequence: TGTGCCAGCACCCCTCTAATGCCCACTGAAGCTTTCTTT.

This clonotype was detected ten times or more. The chain joins TRBV10-3 to TRBJ2-5; D unclear. This CDR3 comprises 14 residues. Germline values: CDR1 ENHRY, CDR2 SYGVKD. V shed 6 bases and J shed 2 bases, with 13 bases lying between them. The CDR3 region has the DNA TGTGCCATCAGAGGCCAGCTAAAACAAGAGACCCAGTACTTC. It codes for CAIRGQLKQETQYF.

This clonotype has more than one count but fewer than ten. V is TRBV7-3 and J is TRBJ2-2; the match to TRBD2 covers 14 bases. Germline-derived CDR1 and CDR2 are SGHTA and FQGTGA. The CDR3 runs to 18 residues. The junction had 15 bases not matched to a gene; V was cut back by 6 bases and J by 9 bases. Here the CDR3 DNA reads TGTGCCAGCAGTTACTCGTGGGGGACTAGCGGGAGTACCTGGGAGCTGTTTTTT. Protein sequence: CASSYSWGTSGSTWELFF.

This clonotype was detected only a few times. The CDR3 region has the DNA TGTGCCAGCAGCGTTGAAGGGGTCGACTATGGCTACACCTTC. Translated: CASSVEGVDYGYTF. The chain employs TRBV5-4 and TRBJ1-2, with D maybe TRBD1 (5 bases). This CDR3 is 14 amino acids long. V was shortened by 4 bases and J by 3 bases, with 13 bases between the two germline ends. Per germline, CDR1 SGHNT and CDR2 YYREEE (reference sequence).